Sequencing of this T cell receptor beta chain was carried out in a study of CD8+ T cells in alopecia areata (dated by TCRdb to between 2017 and 2018). Broadly, across the study: In both human patients and the C3H/HeJ mouse model, the study applied high-throughput TCRbeta sequencing to look at T cell clonal expansion in alopecia areata. TCRbeta CDR3 regions were amplified by immunoSEQ multiplex PCR with 35 Vbeta forward and 13 Jbeta reverse primers. Scalp clonality was compared among normal scalp (n=4), patchy alopecia areata scalp (n=8), and alopecia totalis/universalis scalp (n=8). Scalp tissue and sorted CD4+ and CD8+ peripheral blood T cells from patchy and totalis/universalis alopecia areata patients and from healthy controls were covered by human TCRbeta sequencing. RNA was obtained with the PAXgene miRNA kit for fixed scalp, the miRNeasy kit for PBMCs, and the RNeasy kit for mouse skin. Here is what the overall study found, with its caveats: Shared TCR sequences between patients were less evident than in mice, which may be partly attributable to HLA diversity in the patient population. Unlike mouse skin, where gammadelta T cells dominate, normal human skin contains resident alphabeta T cells that get sequenced too, which complicates analysis of the scalp TCR repertoire. Compared with normal scalp, lesional scalp had higher clonality and more expanded CD8+ clones, particularly in alopecia totalis/universalis, a pattern that suggests antigenic drive.

The trim is 5 bases for V and 4 bases for J, with a gap of 11 bases between the germline ends. Sequences GTSNPN (CDR1) and SVGIG (CDR2) are obtained from the germline V gene (reference sequence). The CDR3, cysteine through phenylalanine, is 12 amino acids long. Left in the record is the CDR3 DNA by itself, 36 bases read in frame from the first base. Of note for this clone: Its binding antigen is unknown. Base qualities are not recorded, but no much larger clone differs from it by a single base.

PBMCs were isolated by density centrifugation and stained for CD3, CD4 and CD8, after which CD4+ and CD8+ T cells were sorted on a FACSAria. Scalp biopsies and blood samples were provided by unaffected controls. The method behind the library was the immunoSEQ multiplex PCR assay. For TCR sequencing, RNA was extracted from every sample and reverse transcribed into cDNA to serve as template. First-strand cDNA was synthesized using SuperScript III with a 2:1 mix of oligo-dT and random hexamers. A synthetic immune receptor repertoire was used to assess amplification bias, and residual bias was removed computationally. Turning to the authors' computational methods: Raw reads were preprocessed to remove errors, and CDR3 was defined by IMGT conventions from the conserved cysteine to phenylalanine. Clonality was computed by normalizing Shannon entropy by log2 of the number of productive unique TCRs and subtracting the result from 1. CD4 or CD8 identity of scalp clones was inferred by cross-referencing scalp TCRbeta sequences with sorted blood CD4 and CD8 repertoires. TCRdb provides this immuneACCESS table in a form limited to in-frame rearrangements. Some clones are lacking; in checked studies, under half of them reflect an unresolved V gene, and why the rest are absent is not known. The V and J calls and clone size are taken from that table; D and trimming were inferred from the DNA. Within this sample are about 150,000 clones, with approximately 60% of them counted one time only. The ten biggest clones cover around 4.8% of the sample.

The rearranged segments are TRBV30 and TRBJ1-2; the D region possibly corresponds to TRBD1 (5 bases align). Sequences were obtained from CD4+ T cells sorted from blood. The origin of this receptor is a human donor in good health. CDR3 region: CAWVTGTYGYTF. The bases are TGTGCCTGGGTCACCGGGACCTATGGCTACACCTTC.